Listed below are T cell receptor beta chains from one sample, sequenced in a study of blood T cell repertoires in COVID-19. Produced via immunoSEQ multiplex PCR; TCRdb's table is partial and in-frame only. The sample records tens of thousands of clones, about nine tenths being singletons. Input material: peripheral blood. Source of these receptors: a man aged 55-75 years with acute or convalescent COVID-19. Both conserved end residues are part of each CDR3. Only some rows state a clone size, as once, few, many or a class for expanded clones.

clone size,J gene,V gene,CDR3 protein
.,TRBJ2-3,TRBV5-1,CASSSRMATDTQYF
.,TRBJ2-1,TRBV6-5,CASNTGFAYNEQFF
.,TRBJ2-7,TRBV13,CASSQTRVLSSYEQYF
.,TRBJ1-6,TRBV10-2,CASSETTGLGTGYNSPLHF
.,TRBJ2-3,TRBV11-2,CASSLGLAGGTDTQYF
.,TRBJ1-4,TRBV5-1,CASSLRDRAEKLFF
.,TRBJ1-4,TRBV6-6,CASSHGQGELFF
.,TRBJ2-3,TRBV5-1,CASSLGDREADTQYF
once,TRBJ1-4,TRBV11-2,CASSYDRGYYEKLFF
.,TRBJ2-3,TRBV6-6,CASRPRGTSTDTQYF
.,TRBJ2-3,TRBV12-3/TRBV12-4,CASSLGRTDTQYF
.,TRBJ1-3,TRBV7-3,CASSLTAQGTGNTIYF
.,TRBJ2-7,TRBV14,CASSPDRSYEQYF